This T cell receptor (beta chain) is drawn from a study of blood T cell repertoires in COVID-19. Clones were sequenced by immunoSEQ multiplex PCR, and TCRdb holds only the in-frame ones, with some missing. The sample holds 250,000 to 350,000 clones, more than 75% seen once. Trimming took 2 bases from V and 0 from J, leaving 9 bases between them. Per germline, CDR1 ENHRY and CDR2 SYGVKD. The CDR3 length is 15 residues. The chain recombines TRBV10-3 with TRBJ2-3; D remains unclear. What was sequenced was peripheral blood. The source is a woman between 50 and 59 years old who had recovered from COVID-19. The CDR3 sequence is CAISERSSSTDTQYF. Here the CDR3 DNA reads TGTGCCATCAGTGAGCGGAGTTCTAGCACAGATACGCAGTATTTT.